Following are 32 T cell receptor beta chains from one sample sequenced in a study of CD4 and CD8 cells across lung adenocarcinoma regions. In TCRdb, the PCR reads were re-called with MiXCR into one record per CDR3 protein. This sample has roughly 7,100 distinct CDR3 sequences, with less than 55% found just once. The sequenced sample was CD4+ T cells from the margin of a lung tumor. These receptors originate from a male donor with lung adenocarcinoma. The CD4 and CD8 labels of this study may be unreliable.

The chain uses TRBV6-1 and TRBJ2-1; 7 bases align to TRBD2. The CDR3 is made up of 15 amino acids. The germline V gene has CDR1 MNHNS and CDR2 SASEGT. J gave up 7 bases and V 6 bases, and 12 bases lay outside the gene matches. The CDR3 DNA reads TGTGCCAGCAGGGAGGGGACGAGCGGGAAAAATGAGCAGTTCTTC. As protein: CASREGTSGKNEQFF.

This clonotype was recorded a few times. The V gene is TRBV20-1, the J gene TRBJ2-2, with D possibly being TRBD1 or TRBD2 (6 bases each). Germline values: CDR1 DFQATT, CDR2 SNEGSKA (reference sequence). This CDR3 contains 15 residues. Trimming cost V 3 bases and J 4 bases, with 15 bases left between them. The CDR3 protein is CSARVRGVRTGELFF. The CDR3 nucleotides are TGCAGTGCTAGGGTGAGGGGGGTTCGCACCGGGGAGCTGTTTTTT.

This sequence joins TRBV4-1 and TRBJ2-1; tentative D call: TRBD1 (6 bases). This CDR3 is built from 15 residues. Germline V gene data show CDR1 as MGHRA and CDR2 as YSYEKL. CDR3: CDGSQGSETADEQFF. The CDR3 DNA is TGCGACGGCAGCCAGGGGTCGGAGACCGCGGATGAGCAGTTCTTC.

This clonotype is labeled as medium-sized. The V call is TRBV27, the J call TRBJ2-5; 11 bases fit TRBD2. The J segment lost 2 bases and the V segment lost 5 bases, leaving 4 bases of the junction unmatched. Germline values: CDR1 MNHEY, CDR2 SMNVEV (reference sequence). This CDR3 has 15 amino acids. The CDR3 here is CASSRRTSGQETQYF. The CDR3, as DNA: TGTGCCAGCAGTCGCCGGACTAGCGGGCAAGAGACCCAGTACTTC.

This clonotype was found a few times. A read error may explain this, as a much larger clone is one base away. This sequence joins TRBV7-2 and TRBJ2-1; a weak D match, TRBD1 (6 bases). CDR1 and CDR2 (germline): SGHTA, FQGNSA. Trimming took 5 bases from V and 13 from J, leaving 21 bases between them. This CDR3 has 14 amino acids. CDR3 in amino acids: CASSPRQGQETQFF. Written as DNA, the CDR3 is TGTGCCAGCAGCCCACGTCAGGGACAAGAGACCCAGTTCTTC.

This chain connects TRBV6-1 to TRBJ1-6; 7 bases map to TRBD1. Germline V gene lookup returns CDR1 MNHNS and CDR2 SASEGT. Trimming at V came to 0 bases and at J to 6 bases, leaving 8 bases not matched to a gene. This CDR3 contains 17 residues. CDR3 sequence reads: CASSEAVPGTANSPLHF. The DNA of the CDR3 is TGTGCCAGCAGTGAAGCAGTACCCGGGACAGCTAATTCACCCCTCCACTTT.

This clonotype ranks as medium-sized. The rearrangement joins TRBV6-5 to TRBJ2-1; no clear D gene. The J call may be incorrect, as the DNA end agrees better with TRBJ2-5. The CDR3 is made up of 13 amino acids. Germline V gives CDR1 MNHEY, CDR2 SVGAGI. CDR3 sequence (DNA): TGTGCCAGCAGCCGTTCGTTGGAGGAGACCCAGTACTTC. This codes for CASSRSLEETQYF.

This clonotype is labeled medium-sized. This could be a read error, since a much larger clone is one nucleotide away. The chain employs TRBV6-1 and TRBJ2-1; D is perhaps TRBD2 (5 bases). TRBJ2-7 explains the end of the DNA better; the J call may be wrong. The CDR3 is 14 amino acids. Germline V gene data show CDR1 as MNHNS and CDR2 as SASEGT. The CDR3 region is CASGPSSNYNEQYF. The DNA for the CDR3 is TGTGCCAGCGGCCCCTCTAGCAACTACAATGAGCAGTACTTC.

This clonotype was seen only a few times. The chain combines TRBV4-1 with TRBJ2-2, with a tentative D call TRBD1 (5 bases). This CDR3 has 14 residues. Trimming took off 0 bases at V and 6 bases at J, with 8 bases between the two ends. Germline CDR1 reads MGHRA; CDR2 reads YSYEKL. The CDR3 loop is CASSQDSGSGELFF. In DNA form, the CDR3 reads TGCGCCAGCAGCCAAGATTCAGGGTCCGGGGAGCTGTTTTTT.

The chain couples TRBV6-1 to TRBJ2-5; 9 bases are a match to TRBD2. Trimming removed 3 bases from V and 0 bases from J; junction bases left unmatched: 2. Germline assignment: CDR1 MNHNS and CDR2 SASEGT. There are 15 residues in the CDR3. CDR3 sequence reads: CASSEVAGDQETQYF. The CDR3 bases are TGTGCCAGCAGTGAGGTAGCGGGGGACCAAGAGACCCAGTACTTC.

This clonotype showed up just once. This chain joins TRBV27 and TRBJ2-3, with D possibly being TRBD2 (5 bases). Germline V CDR1 and CDR2: MNHEY, SMNVEV (reference sequence). V dropped 6 bases and J dropped 9 bases, with 28 bases sitting between them. The length of the CDR3 is 17 residues. CDR3 protein: CASRCVGRARAKNTQYF. Written as DNA, the CDR3 is TGTGCCAGCAGATGCGTAGGGCGGGCGCGGGCGAAAAACACGCAGTATTTT.

On this clonotype itself: One end of the junction does not line up with germline, which may come from a read error. The chain employs TRBV12-3 or TRBV12-4 and TRBJ2-5, with a weak D call TRBD2 (5 bases). This CDR3 is built from 14 residues. The CDR3 DNA reads as TGTGCCAGCAGTTTATCCCCTTGGAGGAAGACGCAGTATTTC. The encoded protein is CASSLSPWRKTQYF.

The rearrangement joins TRBV7-3 to TRBJ2-2; 9 bases agree with TRBD2. V shed 4 bases, J shed 6 bases, and the junction held 9 bases outside the gene matches. The CDR3 totals 16 residues. CDR1 and CDR2 (germline): SGHTA, FQGTGA. CDR3 region: CASSSGLATVAGELFF. DNA of the CDR3: TGTGCCAGCAGCTCCGGACTAGCGACGGTTGCCGGGGAGCTGTTTTTT.

This clonotype was seen repeatedly, ten times or more. V is TRBV10-3 and J is TRBJ2-1; 8 bases are a match to TRBD2. J was trimmed by 9 bases and V by 4 bases; bases with no gene match: 5. CDR3 length: 13 amino acids. CDR1 and CDR2 (germline): ENHRY, SYGVKD. CDR3 amino acids: CAISAGGRIEQFF. In DNA, the CDR3 is TGTGCCATCAGTGCGGGGGGGCGGATTGAGCAGTTCTTC.

To note about this clonotype: The junction departs from the called germline gene at one end, perhaps through a read error. CDR3: CAVSGNRGQDTQYF. In DNA, the CDR3 is TGTGCGGTGAGCGGGAACAGGGGGCAAGATACCCAGTATTTC. The V call is TRBV10-3, the J call TRBJ2-3, with 9 bases identical to TRBD1. This CDR3 spans 14 amino acids. In germline, CDR1 is ENHRY, CDR2 SYGVKD.

This sequence joins TRBV27 and TRBJ2-3; 9 nucleotides line up with TRBD2. Trimming at V came to 6 bases and at J to 12 bases, leaving 28 bases not matched to a gene. The CDR3 is 19 residues long. In germline, CDR1 is MNHEY, CDR2 SMNVEV (reference sequence). This CDR3 reads CASRATGLAGQCSKNIQYF. CDR3 in DNA: TGTGCCAGCAGAGCCACGGGGCTAGCGGGGCAGTGTAGCAAAAATATTCAGTATTTT.

This chain joins TRBV7-6 and TRBJ2-1; D remains unclear. From germline, CDR1 is SGHVS and CDR2 FNYEAQ. V was clipped by 5 bases and J by 8 bases, with 10 bases between them. The CDR3 loop spans 12 amino acids. The CDR3 DNA sequence: TGTGCCAGCAGCCACGGTGGGGATGAGCAGTTCTTC. Residues: CASSHGGDEQFF.

The chain employs TRBV20-1 and TRBJ2-1; TRBD2 aligns across 14 bases. The J call is doubtful: the DNA matches TRBJ2-7 better. This CDR3 is 15 amino acids long. Germline lookup yields CDR1 DFQATT and CDR2 SNEGSKA (reference sequence). This chain's CDR3 is CSGISGTSGSYEQYF. CDR3 nucleotides: TGCAGTGGGATTTCCGGGACTAGCGGGAGTTACGAGCAGTACTTC.

The V and J genes are TRBV6-1 and TRBJ2-1, with D tentatively TRBD1 (5 bases). Germline V gene sequence: CDR1 MNHNS, CDR2 SASEGT. Trimming cost V 10 bases and J 10 bases, with 23 bases left between them. This CDR3 comprises 14 residues. The CDR3 DNA follows: TGTGCCACCGCATTTCTCCCAACAGGCACCGAGCAGTTCTTC. Amino acid sequence: CATAFLPTGTEQFF.

Comment on this clonotype: This may be a read error, as it is one base from a much larger clone. The rearrangement joins TRBV6-1 to TRBJ2-1; D not certain. CDR1 and CDR2 (germline): MNHNS, SASEGT. Trimming shortened V by 4 bases and J by 10 bases, and 11 bases separated the two germline ends. The CDR3 has 12 amino acids. DNA of the CDR3: TGTGCCAGCAGTGTCCCTGCCTACGAGCAGTTCTTC. It encodes CASSVPAYEQFF.

The chain joins TRBV11-3 to TRBJ2-1; 8 bases agree with TRBD1. The J call may be faulty, since TRBJ2-7 better matches the DNA end. Germline V lookup: CDR1 SGHNT, CDR2 YENEEA. This CDR3 has 14 residues. In nucleotides, the CDR3 is TGTGCCAGCAGCTTCGGACAGGGCCCCTACGAGCAGTACTTC. Translation: CASSFGQGPYEQYF.

V and J are TRBV27 and TRBJ2-1; 10 nucleotides line up with TRBD1. V lost 1 base and J lost 10; bases outside the gene matches: 10. From germline, CDR1 is MNHEY and CDR2 SMNVEV (reference sequence). This CDR3 is built from 16 residues. The CDR3 DNA follows: TGTGCCAGCAGTTTATGGGCGGGGACAGGGGCCCACGAGCAGTTCTTC. As protein: CASSLWAGTGAHEQFF.

Concerning this clonotype: One junction end disagrees with the germline gene, perhaps due to a read error. The chain recombines TRBV27 with TRBJ2-3; D gene uncertain. The CDR3 spans 13 residues. The germline V gene has CDR1 MNHEY and CDR2 SMNVEV (reference sequence). CDR3 protein: CASSLSWRSTQFF. CDR3 bases: TGTGCCAGCAGTTTATCTTGGCGAAGTACGCAGTTTTTT.

With respect to this clonotype: This may be a read error, as it is one base from a much larger clone. The J gene is TRBJ2-1, the V gene TRBV6-1, with 8 bases fitting TRBD2. There are 15 residues in the CDR3. CDR1 is MNHNS, CDR2 SASEGT, per germline. Unmatched junction bases numbered 6, after V lost 6 bases and J lost 2 bases. CDR3 protein: CASRSSGGAYNEQFF. For the CDR3, the DNA is TGTGCCAGCAGATCGTCCGGGGGGGCCTACAATGAGCAGTTCTTC.

The chain combines TRBV7-8 with TRBJ1-3; possible D gene TRBD1, 5 bases. This CDR3 spans 13 amino acids. The V gene's germline CDR1 is SGHVS and CDR2 FQNEAQ. V shed 7 bases and J shed 3 bases, with 10 bases lying between them. The CDR3 region is CASMQGGGNTIYF. For the CDR3, the DNA is TGTGCCAGCATGCAGGGTGGTGGAAACACCATATATTTT.

This clonotype is categorized as medium-sized. This chain joins TRBV10-1 and TRBJ2-1, with 14 bases lining up with TRBD2. V dropped 2 bases and J dropped 9; count of bases not matched to a gene: 6. Per germline, CDR1 WNHNN and CDR2 SYGVQD (reference sequence). This CDR3 is 16 amino acids long. CDR3 in DNA: TGCGCCAGCAGTGAGCCGGGACTAGCGGGAGTAACTGAGCAGTTCTTC. Protein product: CASSEPGLAGVTEQFF.

The chain recombines TRBV4-1 with TRBJ2-1; 10 bases match TRBD2. This CDR3 has 15 amino acids. The germline V gene encodes CDR1 MGHRA and CDR2 YSYEKL. The J segment lost 7 bases and the V segment lost 2 bases, leaving 5 bases of the junction unmatched. CDR3 sequence: CASSQLAGALNEQFF. CDR3 coding DNA: TGCGCCAGCAGCCAACTAGCGGGAGCCCTAAATGAGCAGTTCTTC.

This clonotype is termed large. This chain links TRBV27 with TRBJ2-1, with D uncertain. This CDR3 is built from 14 residues. Deletions cut 6 bases from V and 0 bases from J, with 9 bases between. CDR1 MNHEY and CDR2 SMNVEV come from the germline V gene (reference sequence). The CDR3: CASRTVSSYNEQFF. Here the CDR3 DNA reads TGTGCCAGCAGAACCGTGAGCTCCTACAATGAGCAGTTCTTC.

Only one count was recorded for this clonotype. The chain has TRBV24-1 and TRBJ2-1, with 7 bases matching TRBD2. The CDR3 extends over 16 amino acids. Germline V gene sequence: CDR1 KGHDR, CDR2 SFDVKD. The V segment lost 2 bases and the J segment 13 bases; nucleotides outside the gene matches: 16. This chain's CDR3 is CATSDSSRDYQETQFF. The CDR3 nucleotides read TGTGCCACCAGTGATTCATCCAGGGACTACCAAGAGACCCAGTTCTTC.

In nucleotides, the CDR3 is TGTGCCAGGGGTCCCGGGGCCAGCGGCGGAGAGCGGCAGTATTTT. It encodes CARGPGASGGERQYF. The chain joins TRBV27 to TRBJ2-3; the D gene could be TRBD1 or TRBD2 (5 bases each). Trimming shortened V by 9 bases and J by 11 bases, and 27 bases separated the two germline ends. This CDR3 comprises 15 residues. Germline V gene lookup returns CDR1 MNHEY and CDR2 SMNVEV (reference sequence).

This clonotype was found many times. The V gene is TRBV4-3, the J gene TRBJ2-1; no clear D gene. In germline, CDR1 is LGHNA, CDR2 YSLEER. The CDR3 runs 13 residues. Trimming shortened V by 1 base and J by 5 bases, and 6 bases separated the two germline ends. The CDR3 bases are TGCGCCAGCAGCCAAGGACTTGACAATGAGCAGTTCTTC. This codes for CASSQGLDNEQFF.

The chain joins TRBV4-1 to TRBJ1-6; the match to TRBD1 covers 7 bases. The V gene's germline CDR1 is MGHRA and CDR2 YSYEKL. The length of the CDR3 is 15 residues. With V trimmed by 2 bases and J by 9 bases, 7 bases remained unmatched. CDR3 coding DNA: TGCGCCAGCAGCCAATCCACAGGGGAGGTTTCACCCCTCCACTTT. It translates to CASSQSTGEVSPLHF.